The 26 T cell receptor beta chains below come from one sample, sequenced in a study of identical twins. TCRdb reprocessed the 5' RACE reads with MiXCR, giving one entry per CDR3 protein. Of more than 600,000 distinct CDR3 sequences in the sample, approximately 18% were seen once. These data were likewise used in another study, on T cells expressing NK-cell markers.

Sequencing used PBMCs. All receptors come from a woman under 30 in good health.

The genes are TRBV27 and TRBJ2-7; D remains unclear. This CDR3 comprises 15 residues. Germline-derived CDR1 and CDR2 are MNHEY and SMNVEV (reference sequence). Trimming removed 2 bases at V and 0 bases at J, with 11 bases between. The DNA of the CDR3 is TGTGCCAGCAGTTTAAAGAGCCGGAACTCCTACGAGCAGTACTTC. Translating gives CASSLKSRNSYEQYF.

The genes are TRBV29-1 and TRBJ1-5; TRBD1 aligns across 9 bases. CDR1 and CDR2 (germline): SQVTM, ANQGSEA. V trimming: 7 bases; J trimming: 4 bases; junction bases outside the gene matches: 8. The CDR3 runs to 14 residues. CDR3: CSASTGTGNQPQHF. The CDR3 DNA sequence: TGCAGCGCTAGCACCGGGACAGGGAATCAGCCCCAGCATTTT.

J is TRBJ2-5 and V is TRBV6-2 or TRBV6-3; the D is unclear. V lost 2 bases and J lost 7, with 11 bases in between. The CDR3 is made up of 13 amino acids. Germline V lookup: CDR1 MNHEY, CDR2 SVGEGT. This CDR3 is CASSYGRTGTQYF. In nucleotides, the CDR3 is TGTGCCAGCAGTTACGGTCGAACGGGGACCCAGTACTTC.

This clonotype was counted a few times. The CDR3 DNA follows: TGCGCCAGCAGCTTACGGGACACTCTATCGGGGGAGCTGTTTTTT. Its translation is CASSLRDTLSGELFF. This chain connects TRBV5-1 to TRBJ2-2; tentatively, D is TRBD1 (6 bases). V lost 2 bases, J lost 8 bases, and 16 bases lay in between. The germline CDR1 and CDR2 sequences are SGHRS and YFSETQ. CDR3 length equals 15 residues.

There are a few counts of this clonotype. The CDR3 DNA reads TGCAGTGCTAGAAATCTGAAGGGGACTCGGAATGAGCAGTTCTTC. As protein: CSARNLKGTRNEQFF. The chain recombines TRBV20-1 with TRBJ2-1, with D perhaps matching TRBD2 (6 bases). The V gene's germline CDR1 is DFQATT and CDR2 SNEGSKA (reference sequence). Trimming shortened V by 2 bases and J by 7 bases, and 18 bases separated the two germline ends. CDR3 length: 15 amino acids.

This clonotype was detected a few times. CDR3 in amino acids: CASSEGSGYNNEQFF. The CDR3, as DNA: TGCGCCAGCTCGGAGGGCAGCGGCTACAACAATGAGCAGTTCTTC. V usage is TRBV5-1 and J usage is TRBJ2-1; perhaps TRBD2 as D (6 bases). The CDR3 has 15 amino acids. The V end lost 7 bases, the J end lost 5 bases, and 19 bases lay between the germline ends. Germline CDR1 SGHRS, CDR2 YFSETQ. The whole variable domain, filled in from reference TRBV5-1 and TRBJ2-1, reads KAGVTQTPRYLIKTRGQQVTLSCSPISGHRSVSWYQQTPGQGLQFLFEYFSETQRNKGNFPGRFSGRQFSNSRSEMNVSTLELGDSALYLCASSEGSGYNNEQFFGPGTRLTVL.

This clonotype was recorded a few times. The J gene is TRBJ2-2, the V gene TRBV24-1; 7 bases are a match to TRBD1. The CDR3 runs to 13 residues. The ends lost 8 bases at V and 7 bases at J; junction bases unmatched: 6. Germline loops: CDR1 KGHDR, CDR2 SFDVKD. The CDR3 spells CATTRQGFGELFF. The DNA of the CDR3 is TGTGCCACCACTCGACAGGGATTCGGGGAGCTGTTTTTT.

This clonotype has a count of ten or more. The genes are TRBV15 and TRBJ2-7, with 7 bases identical to TRBD1. The V segment lost 0 bases and the J segment 9 bases; nucleotides outside the gene matches: 11. Germline V gene data show CDR1 as LNHNV and CDR2 as YYDKDF (reference sequence). The CDR3 is 15 amino acids. The CDR3 DNA reads as TGTGCCACCAGCAGAGAGACGGACAGGAGTGATAGGCAGTACTTC. Its translation: CATSRETDRSDRQYF.

This clonotype has more than one count but fewer than ten. The chain carries TRBV10-1 and TRBJ2-3; 7 bases align to TRBD1. This CDR3 is built from 15 residues. Germline lookup yields CDR1 WNHNN and CDR2 SYGVQD (reference sequence). V dropped 2 bases and J dropped 2; count of bases not matched to a gene: 4. The CDR3 nucleotides read TGCGCCAGCAGTGAGGGGACAGCCTACACAGATACGCAGTATTTT. This codes for CASSEGTAYTDTQYF.

The rearrangement links TRBV5-1 to TRBJ2-7; D might be TRBD2 (6 bases). The CDR3 is 15 amino acids. V was shortened by 7 bases and J by 7 bases, with 24 bases between the two germline ends. Germline assignment: CDR1 SGHRS and CDR2 YFSETQ. CDR3 protein: CASQTTQGGPGEQYF. CDR3 sequence (DNA): TGCGCCAGCCAAACTACACAAGGAGGGCCGGGGGAGCAGTACTTC.

This clonotype occurred once. A read error may account for a junction end that differs from germline. J is TRBJ1-5 and V is TRBV27, with 8 bases lining up with TRBD1. The germline V gene encodes CDR1 MNHEY and CDR2 SMNVEV (reference sequence). CDR3 length equals 14 residues. This CDR3 is CASSWQGANQPQHF. In DNA form, the CDR3 reads TGTGCCAGCAGTTGGCAGGGGGCTAATCAGCCCCAGCACTTT.

This clonotype was detected a few times. This chain uses TRBV12-3 or TRBV12-4 with TRBJ1-6, with D possibly being TRBD1 (5 bases). The CDR3 runs 15 residues. Between the trimmed V and J ends, which lost 2 bases and 8 bases, there was a span of 13 bases. CDR3 sequence: CASSLRVGTHSPLHF. The CDR3 region has the DNA TGTGCCAGCAGTTTACGGGTCGGGACGCATTCACCCCTCCACTTT.

V gene TRBV2 combines with J gene TRBJ2-5; D not certain. V shed 4 bases and J shed 5 bases, with 11 bases lying between them. Germline V gives CDR1 SNHLY, CDR2 FYNNEI. This CDR3 region has 13 residues. CDR3 bases: TGTGCCAGCAGTGTGGAGTTCCGGGAGACCCAGTACTTC. Translation gives CASSVEFRETQYF.

The chain carries TRBV6-1 and TRBJ1-5, with TRBD1 as a possible D gene (5 bases). Germline CDR1 MNHNS, CDR2 SASEGT. The CDR3 is 19 residues long. Trimming removed 6 bases at V and 0 bases at J, with 24 bases between. The CDR3: CASSPRRGASSISNQPQHF. The CDR3 DNA reads TGTGCCAGCAGCCCGAGGCGAGGGGCCAGTTCGATTAGCAATCAGCCCCAGCATTTT.

This clonotype was picked up a small number of times. The CDR3 here is CASSFRQETQYF. The CDR3 nucleotides read TGTGCCAGCAGTTTCCGGCAAGAGACCCAGTACTTC. This chain uses TRBV12-3 or TRBV12-4 with TRBJ2-5; D is uncertain. V was shortened by 3 bases and J by 2 bases, with 4 bases between the two germline ends. This CDR3 is built from 12 residues.

This clonotype has only a few counts. The rearrangement uses TRBV7-2 and TRBJ2-7, with TRBD2 identical over 8 bases. Per germline, CDR1 SGHTA and CDR2 FQGNSA. The CDR3 totals 14 residues. With 5 bases clipped from V and 6 bases from J, the junction kept 9 bases outside the gene matches. CDR3 region: CASSVVGRAGEQYF. In DNA, the CDR3 is TGTGCCAGCAGCGTTGTCGGGAGGGCCGGCGAGCAGTACTTC.

This clonotype was seen a few times. The chain joins TRBV10-3 to TRBJ1-2; D is perhaps TRBD1 (5 bases). Germline CDR1 is ENHRY and CDR2 is SYGVKD. V was shortened by 7 bases and J by 4 bases, with 10 bases between the two germline ends. The CDR3 is 12 amino acids. The chain's CDR3 is CAITTGGYGYTF. The CDR3 DNA reads TGTGCCATCACTACCGGGGGCTATGGCTACACCTTC.

This chain uses TRBV29-1 with TRBJ2-7, with TRBD1 matching 10 bases. CDR1 SQVTM and CDR2 ANQGSEA come from the germline V gene. The CDR3 extends over 14 amino acids. The ends lost 4 bases at V and 1 base at J; junction bases unmatched: 4. The CDR3 DNA reads as TGCAGCGTTGTCTGGACAGGGGGGTCCTACGAGCAGTACTTC. The encoded protein is CSVVWTGGSYEQYF.

This clonotype was seen more than once but under ten times. The chain combines TRBV27 with TRBJ2-1, with D possibly matching TRBD1 (6 bases). Germline loops: CDR1 MNHEY, CDR2 SMNVEV (reference sequence). CDR3 size: 14 residues. V was clipped by 5 bases and J by 5 bases, with 13 bases between them. The CDR3: CASSRDRSHNEQFF. The DNA of the CDR3 is TGTGCCAGCAGTCGCGACAGGTCCCACAATGAGCAGTTCTTC.

This clonotype was observed a handful of times. CDR3 amino acids: CASSFGVAVILSSPDTQYF. CDR3 in DNA: TGTGCCAGCAGCTTCGGAGTAGCGGTAATCCTCAGTTCTCCAGATACGCAGTATTTT. The chain combines TRBV5-4 with TRBJ2-3, with TRBD2 as a possible D gene (6 bases). V was pared by 2 bases and J by 4 bases, with 26 bases between. Germline CDR1 and CDR2: SGHNT and YYREEE (reference sequence). The CDR3 spans 19 residues.

Notes on this clonotype: At one boundary the junction diverges from the germline segment, which might be a read error. The CDR3: CTSSPYTTSGTETQYF. The CDR3 region has the DNA TGTACCAGCAGTCCATATACGACTAGCGGGACGGAGACCCAGTACTTC. The chain couples TRBV27 to TRBJ2-5, with 11 bases that match TRBD2. CDR3 size: 16 residues. The germline V gene has CDR1 MNHEY and CDR2 SMNVEV (reference sequence).

The table lists this clonotype with a few counts. CDR3 in amino acids: CASSSQAGNTEAFF. CDR3 bases: TGTGCCAGCAGCTCTCAAGCTGGGAACACTGAAGCTTTCTTT. The chain is built from TRBV7-8 and TRBJ1-1; D is ambiguous. Trimming cost V 4 bases and J 1 base, with 10 bases left between them. The CDR3 totals 14 residues. Germline loops: CDR1 SGHVS, CDR2 FQNEAQ.

There are a few counts of this clonotype. This sequence joins TRBV19 and TRBJ2-1; D not certain. Trimming took off 5 bases at V and 9 bases at J, with 14 bases between the two ends. CDR3 length equals 13 residues. From germline, CDR1 is LNHDA and CDR2 SQIVND (reference sequence). CDR3 residues: CASSGRRVGEQFF. Here the CDR3 DNA reads TGTGCCAGTAGTGGAAGAAGGGTTGGTGAGCAGTTCTTC.

The chain links TRBV7-9 to TRBJ1-2; no clear D. CDR1 and CDR2 (germline): SEHNR, FQNEAQ (reference sequence). This CDR3 has 12 residues. V was trimmed by 5 bases and J by 8 bases, leaving 12 bases between them. The DNA for the CDR3 is TGTGCCAGCAGCATGGCACGGGTCGGCTACACCTTC. Translating it yields CASSMARVGYTF.

This clonotype was found a few times. This chain links TRBV6-6 with TRBJ1-5; the D gene is possibly TRBD1 (5 bases). CDR3 length equals 13 residues. V was cut by 6 bases and J by 12 bases, with 18 bases left in between. Germline lookup yields CDR1 MNHNY and CDR2 SVGAGI (reference sequence). In nucleotides, the CDR3 is TGTGCCAGCAGGGGGACTCCTCGGAGACTCCAGCATTTT. It codes for CASRGTPRRLQHF.

This clonotype turned up a few times. This rearrangement joins TRBV20-1 to TRBJ2-1; D unresolved. Trimming removed 5 bases from V and 0 bases from J, with 14 bases in between. Germline CDR1 and CDR2: DFQATT and SNEGSKA (reference sequence). The CDR3 covers 15 residues. The CDR3: CSAPPGLPSYNEQFF. In DNA, the CDR3 is TGCAGTGCTCCCCCCGGGCTGCCCTCCTACAATGAGCAGTTCTTC.